The 28 T cell receptor beta chains given below trace back to one sample, sequenced in a study of memory CD4+ T cells and cytomegalovirus serostatus. Single viable CD3+CD4+CD8-CD45RO+ cells were sorted as the memory CD4+ T cells. TCRdb's table, derived via immunoSEQ multiplex PCR, lists solely in-frame clones and lacks some. This sample has tens of thousands of clones, with approximately 78% found just once. Material: memory CD4+ T cells from blood. Receptors originate from an adult in good health and CMV-seronegative.

The chain employs TRBV7-7 and TRBJ2-1; D is uncertain. The CDR3 consists of 13 residues. In germline, CDR1 is SSHAT, CDR2 FNYEAQ (reference sequence). V gave up 4 bases and J gave up 3 bases, with 7 bases separating them. DNA of the CDR3: TGTGCCAGCAGCTCCGCCGACTACAATGAGCAGTTCTTC. Residues: CASSSADYNEQFF.

The V and J genes are TRBV27 and TRBJ2-6, with TRBD1 identical over 8 bases. The length of the CDR3 is 17 residues. The V gene's germline CDR1 is MNHEY and CDR2 SMNVEV (reference sequence). The junction had 9 bases not matched to a gene; V was cut back by 4 bases and J by 4 bases. The CDR3 region has the DNA TGTGCCAGCAGTTCGGGACAGGACTCGACCGGGGCCAACGTCCTGACTTTC. It is translated as CASSSGQDSTGANVLTF.

The V call is TRBV14, the J call TRBJ1-2, with no clear D. The CDR3 totals 13 residues. The germline V gene has CDR1 SGHDN and CDR2 FVKESK. Trimming shortened V by 0 bases and J by 7 bases, and 9 bases separated the two germline ends. The CDR3 sequence is CASSQEAFFGYTF. CDR3 DNA: TGTGCCAGCAGCCAAGAGGCATTCTTTGGCTACACCTTC. Full variable domain (rest looked up from reference TRBV14 and TRBJ1-2): EAGVTQFPSHSVIEKGQTVTLRCDPISGHDNLYWYRRVMGKEIKFLLHFVKESKQDESGMPNNRFLAERTGGTYSTLKVQPAELEDSGVYFCASSQEAFFGYTFGSGTRLTVV.

CDR3 loop: CASSMAEFMNTEAFF. CDR3 coding DNA: TGTGCCAGTAGTATGGCAGAGTTCATGAACACTGAAGCTTTCTTT. The chain couples TRBV19 to TRBJ1-1; D is uncertain. CDR3 size: 15 residues. Germline V gives CDR1 LNHDA, CDR2 SQIVND (reference sequence). V was cut by 3 bases and J by 0 bases, with 11 bases left in between.

The CDR3 is CASSVGRGKYEQYF. The CDR3 bases are TGTGCCAGTAGTGTTGGCAGGGGCAAATACGAGCAGTACTTC. The rearrangement uses TRBV19 and TRBJ2-7; TRBD1 might be the D (6 bases). The germline CDR1 and CDR2 sequences are LNHDA and SQIVND (reference sequence). Trimming left V 5 bases short and J 4 bases short, with 15 bases between. This CDR3 has 14 amino acids.

This clone was detected only a few times. The CDR3 DNA follows: TGTGCCAGCAGTCCGCGGCCGGGTCAGTGGGGGACCCAGTACTTC. This encodes CASSPRPGQWGTQYF. V usage is TRBV27 and J usage is TRBJ2-5, with no clear D. V was cut by 5 bases and J by 7 bases, with 20 bases left in between. Germline lookup yields CDR1 MNHEY and CDR2 SMNVEV (reference sequence). CDR3 length: 15 amino acids.

The chain recombines TRBV15 with TRBJ1-5, with no clear D. Deletions cut 1 base from V and 7 bases from J, with 8 bases between. Germline-derived CDR1 and CDR2 are LNHNV and YYDKDF (reference sequence). The CDR3 has 13 residues. CDR3 region: CATSRVGGQPQHF. CDR3 nucleotides: TGTGCCACCAGCAGAGTTGGTGGCCAGCCCCAGCATTTT.

The genes are TRBV7-8 and TRBJ1-2; no clear D. This CDR3 has 13 amino acids. V shed 1 base and J shed 5 bases, with 8 bases lying between them. From germline, CDR1 is SGHVS and CDR2 FQNEAQ. CDR3 sequence: CASSLGGVYGYTF. CDR3 in DNA: TGTGCCAGCAGCTTAGGGGGAGTATATGGCTACACCTTC.

The gene calls are TRBV28 and TRBJ2-1; 10 bases agree with TRBD1. V trimming: 4 bases; J trimming: 4 bases; junction bases outside the gene matches: 4. CDR1 is MDHEN, CDR2 SYDVKM, per germline. The CDR3 is made up of 15 amino acids. This chain's CDR3 is CASSSPGQGYNEQFF. The CDR3 DNA reads TGTGCCAGCAGTTCGCCGGGACAGGGGTACAATGAGCAGTTCTTC.

The V and J genes are TRBV6-1 and TRBJ1-4; D is unclear. The V and J ends lost 2 bases and 5 bases respectively, with 18 bases between them. This CDR3 spans 17 amino acids. CDR1 MNHNS and CDR2 SASEGT come from the germline V gene. The CDR3 DNA reads as TGTGCCAGCAGTGAACGGACTGGAGGAGGGAAAAATGAAAAACTGTTTTTT. Translation: CASSERTGGGKNEKLFF.

This sequence joins TRBV30 and TRBJ1-1; D unclear. The CDR3 loop spans 12 amino acids. V was pared by 3 bases and J by 8 bases, with 13 bases between. Per germline, CDR1 GTSNPN and CDR2 SVGIG (reference sequence). This CDR3 reads CAWSPGPGEAFF. In DNA, the CDR3 is TGTGCCTGGAGCCCGGGCCCGGGGGAAGCTTTCTTT.

The chain has TRBV7-2 and TRBJ1-3; no clear D. The CDR3 has 13 residues. CDR1 and CDR2 (germline): SGHTA, FQGNSA. The V end was cut by 5 bases, the J end by 0 bases, with 5 bases between. The CDR3 nucleotides are TGTGCCAGCAGCGAGAGCTCTGGAAACACCATATATTTT. Translation gives CASSESSGNTIYF.

A remark on this clone: Within the sample, other DNA sequences also encode this same CDR3. J is TRBJ1-2 and V is TRBV5-4; weak D call: TRBD1 (5 bases). This CDR3 is built from 14 residues. CDR1 is SGHNT, CDR2 YYREEE, per germline (reference sequence). The V gene lost 0 bases and the J gene lost 2 bases, with 8 bases spanning the gap. The CDR3 protein is CASSLGGGNYGYTF. CDR3 coding DNA: TGTGCCAGCAGCTTGGGGGGCGGGAACTATGGCTACACCTTC.

The table lists this clone with a count of one. The genes are TRBV5-6 and TRBJ1-1; 7 bases fit TRBD1. The germline V gene encodes CDR1 SGHDT and CDR2 YYEEEE. The CDR3 runs to 13 residues. With 0 bases clipped from V and 9 bases from J, the junction kept 5 bases outside the gene matches. The DNA of the CDR3 is TGTGCCAGCAGCTTGGATAAGACAGGGAAAGCTTTCTTT. Its protein product is CASSLDKTGKAFF.

The genes are TRBV19 and TRBJ1-5; 9 positions agree with TRBD1. J gave up 6 bases and V 0 bases, and 3 bases lay outside the gene matches. Germline V lookup: CDR1 LNHDA, CDR2 SQIVND (reference sequence). There are 15 residues in the CDR3. CDR3 residues: CASSIDSTGGQPQHF. CDR3 coding DNA: TGTGCCAGTAGTATAGATTCGACAGGGGGTCAGCCCCAGCATTTT.

The chain recombines TRBV30 with TRBJ1-1; D may be TRBD1 (6 bases). The ends were cut back, 4 bases at V and 2 bases at J, with 17 bases in the middle. CDR3 length: 15 amino acids. Germline CDR1 reads GTSNPN; CDR2 reads SVGIG (reference sequence). The CDR3 DNA follows: TGTGCCTGGACCGGGATGGGGGGCCCAAACACTGAAGCTTTCTTT. It is translated as CAWTGMGGPNTEAFF. The whole variable domain, remainder taken from reference TRBV30 and TRBJ1-1, is SQTIHQWPATLVQPVGSPLSLECTVEGTSNPNLYWYRQAAGRGLQLLFYSVGIGQISSEVPQNLSASRPQDRQFILSSKKLLLSDSGFYLCAWTGMGGPNTEAFFGQGTRLTVV.

The chain uses TRBV7-2 and TRBJ1-1, with unresolved D. This CDR3 is 13 amino acids long. The ends were cut back, 1 base at V and 10 bases at J, with 13 bases in the middle. Germline V gives CDR1 SGHTA, CDR2 FQGNSA. The CDR3 here is CASSLGGFGVAFF. The CDR3 DNA reads TGTGCCAGCAGCTTAGGCGGGTTCGGGGTAGCTTTCTTT.

V and J are TRBV6-1 and TRBJ1-1, with TRBD1 identical over 8 bases. The CDR3 sequence is 13 residues long. J lost 4 bases, V lost 9 bases, and 7 bases had no gene match. Germline lookup yields CDR1 MNHNS and CDR2 SASEGT. The CDR3 DNA is TGTGCCAGTAGACAGGGGACGTTCACTGAAGCTTTCTTT. This gives the protein CASRQGTFTEAFF.

This clone came up a few times. This chain uses TRBV4-3 with TRBJ2-7, with D unclear. Trimming removed 3 bases at V and 5 bases at J, with 14 bases between. The CDR3 is 14 residues long. CDR1 and CDR2 (germline): LGHNA, YSLEER. The CDR3 bases are TGCGCCAGCAGCCAGACCTGGGGTCTGGACGAGCAGTACTTC. Its protein is CASSQTWGLDEQYF.

The chain has TRBV7-9 and TRBJ2-2; D is undetermined. V lost 5 bases and J 7 bases, leaving 8 bases between the germline ends. CDR3 length: 12 residues. Looked up from germline, CDR1 is SEHNR and CDR2 is FQNEAQ (reference sequence). The CDR3 is CASSRIIGELFF. As DNA, the CDR3 is TGTGCCAGCAGCCGGATTATCGGGGAGCTGTTTTTT.

The V call is TRBV27, the J call TRBJ2-7, with 7 nucleotides matching TRBD1. The CDR3 runs 16 residues. Per the germline V gene, CDR1 is MNHEY and CDR2 is SMNVEV (reference sequence). Trimming took 6 bases from V and 0 from J; bases not matched to a gene: 11. CDR3 protein: CASSLGRTGRSYEQYF. CDR3 bases: TGTGCCAGCAGCCTAGGGCGGACAGGCCGCTCCTACGAGCAGTACTTC.

The chain combines TRBV10-1 with TRBJ1-6; D not certain. Germline V gene data show CDR1 as WNHNN and CDR2 as SYGVQD (reference sequence). CDR3 size: 13 residues. Trimming left V 4 bases short and J 7 bases short, with 8 bases between. The CDR3 DNA sequence: TGCGCCAGCAGTGGCTCCTTCAATTCACCCCTCCACTTT. It codes for CASSGSFNSPLHF.

The chain has TRBV2 and TRBJ2-1, with 8 bases aligning to TRBD2. Germline V lookup: CDR1 SNHLY, CDR2 FYNNEI. J lost 8 bases, V lost 6 bases, and 6 bases had no gene match. This CDR3 is 13 amino acids long. CDR3 sequence: CASSIRGGDEQFF. The CDR3 coding sequence is TGTGCCAGCAGCATCCGGGGGGGCGATGAGCAGTTCTTC.

This chain connects TRBV29-1 to TRBJ1-1; D unresolved. Looked up from germline, CDR1 is SQVTM and CDR2 is ANQGSEA. There are 13 residues in the CDR3. V shed 4 bases and J shed 2 bases, with 11 bases lying between them. CDR3 amino acids: CSVVDLSNTEAFF. Written as DNA, the CDR3 is TGCAGCGTTGTTGATCTAAGTAACACTGAAGCTTTCTTT.

This sequence joins TRBV14 and TRBJ1-2; D unclear. This CDR3 region has 15 residues. Germline V gene data show CDR1 as SGHDN and CDR2 as FVKESK. Trimming shortened V by 4 bases and J by 0 bases, and 12 bases separated the two germline ends. CDR3 protein: CASSPGLRANYGYTF. The CDR3 bases are TGTGCCAGCAGCCCCGGACTGAGGGCTAACTATGGCTACACCTTC.

The chain employs TRBV7-2 and TRBJ1-5, with D hard to call. This CDR3 has 15 amino acids. The V end was cut by 4 bases, the J end by 2 bases, with 12 bases between. From germline, CDR1 is SGHTA and CDR2 FQGNSA. In nucleotides, the CDR3 is TGTGCCAGCAGCTCAGAGGTAACGGGCAATCAGCCCCAGCATTTT. Its protein product is CASSSEVTGNQPQHF.

This chain connects TRBV5-5 to TRBJ1-6; 11 nucleotides line up with TRBD1. The trim removed 2 bases at V and 14 bases at J, leaving 15 bases unmatched. The germline V gene encodes CDR1 SGHKS and CDR2 YYEKEE (reference sequence). The CDR3 sequence is 17 residues long. This chain's CDR3 is CASSFGPGTGGAFTLHF. The CDR3 nucleotides are TGTGCCAGCAGCTTTGGTCCGGGGACAGGGGGGGCCTTCACCCTCCACTTT.

This clone was seen only a few times. V usage is TRBV5-6 and J usage is TRBJ1-1; D not certain. The CDR3 has 13 residues. Trimming cost V 2 bases and J 1 base, with 6 bases left between them. Looked up from germline, CDR1 is SGHDT and CDR2 is YYEEEE. CDR3 coding DNA: TGTGCCAGCAGCTTTTGGACGAACACTGAAGCTTTCTTT. Translation: CASSFWTNTEAFF. Variable domain in full (rest from reference TRBV5-6 and TRBJ1-1): DAGVTQSPTHLIKTRGQQVTLRCSPKSGHDTVSWYQQALGQGPQFIFQYYEEEERQRGNFPDRFSGHQFPNYSSELNVNALLLGDSALYLCASSFWTNTEAFFGQGTRLTVV.